This TCR beta chain was obtained from a study of early T cells in non-severe SARS-CoV-2 infection. Looking at the study overall: Bulk RNA isolated from unsorted whole blood underwent sequencing; chains were not paired. Study observations and caveats: CD4 and private specificities were missed by VDJdb matching, which favored anti-spike CD8 responses.

V trimming: 5 bases; J trimming: 1 base; junction bases outside the gene matches: 7. This CDR3 has 16 residues. Comment on this clonotype: What it recognizes is unknown.

Separate cDNA molecules each had unique molecular identifiers attached to them. Each CDR3 protein gets one entry after TCRdb re-called the 5' RACE reads with MiXCR. The repertoire holds about 89,000 distinct CDR3 sequences, with roughly 14% as singletons. The sample consisted of whole blood. The TCR comes from an adult who was a healthcare worker with PCR-confirmed SARS-CoV-2 infection or an uninfected control (not recorded which). J is TRBJ2-4 and V is TRBV12-3 or TRBV12-4; the match to TRBD1 covers 8 bases. The CDR3 reads CASSAWTGMAKNIQYF. In nucleotides, the CDR3 is TGTGCCAGCAGTGCCTGGACAGGGATGGCCAAAAACATTCAGTACTTC.